This T cell receptor (beta chain) appears in the sequencing data of a study of Tregs in tolerant kidney transplant recipients. Regulatory T cells were sorted from thawed PBMCs rested overnight at 37°C with around 200 IU/ml IL-2. Measured with immunoSEQ multiplex PCR; TCRdb has only the in-frame clones, and not every one. The table has under 95,000 clones, approximately 90% seen once; the top ten hold 0.34%. Trimming stripped 1 base from V and 4 bases from J, with 16 bases between. Germline V gives CDR1 MNHNS, CDR2 SASEGT. There are 17 residues in the CDR3. The gene calls are TRBV6-1 and TRBJ2-2; D remains unclear. The TCR comes from a human donor who received a combined kidney and bone marrow transplant. Sequencing used Tregs from blood, obtained before the transplant. The CDR3 here is CASSEGAGLVLTGELFF. Here the CDR3 DNA reads TGTGCCAGCAGTGAAGGGGCTGGTCTAGTCCTCACCGGGGAGCTGTTTTTT.